Following are 10 T cell receptor beta chains from one sample sequenced in a study of patients and donors after allogeneic stem cell transplantation. A single record per CDR3 protein comes from TCRdb applying MiXCR to the RT-PCR reads. Of about 960,000 distinct CDR3 sequences in the sample, more than 15% were seen once. Source material: blood, either unsorted or a sorted T cell fraction (not recorded which). Receptors originate from a human donor who was either an allogeneic HSCT recipient or a stem cell or donor lymphocyte infusion donor (not recorded which). It is not recorded whose cells these are; they may come from a transplant donor.

This clonotype was found a few times. The gene calls are TRBV21-1 and TRBJ2-7; TRBD1, as called in the table, went unchecked against the DNA. TRBV21-1 is designated a pseudogene. The length of the CDR3 is 15 residues. The CDR3 loop reads CASSPSTTPVYEQYF. CDR3 DNA sequence: TGTGCCAGCAGCCCCTCCACCACCCCTGTCTACGAGCAGTACTTC.

In its sample, this clonotype was seen a few times. This chain joins TRBV6-5 and TRBJ2-7, with D uncertain. V was shortened by 4 bases and J by 6 bases, with 13 bases between the two germline ends. CDR3 length: 13 amino acids. Germline CDR1 is MNHEY and CDR2 is SVGAGI. As DNA, the CDR3 is TGTGCCAGCAGTTCCACGCCAGGTGGCGAGCAGTACTTC. Its translation: CASSSTPGGEQYF.

The chain recombines TRBV10-3 with TRBJ1-1; 9 bases map to TRBD1. Trimming cost V 4 bases and J 3 bases; bases outside gene matches: 3. The germline gives CDR1 ENHRY, CDR2 SYGVKD. This CDR3 has 14 residues. The CDR3 DNA sequence: TGTGCCATCAGTGGGACAGGGGACGACACTGAAGCTTTCTTT. This encodes CAISGTGDDTEAFF.

The chain employs TRBV7-2 and TRBJ2-7; 9 bases align to TRBD2. The CDR3 has 16 amino acids. CDR1 and CDR2 from the germline V gene are SGHTA and FQGNSA. Unmatched junction bases numbered 10, after V lost 3 bases and J lost 4 bases. The CDR3 here is CASSLGLGGGAYEQYF. The CDR3 coding sequence is TGTGCCAGCAGCTTGGGCCTTGGCGGGGGGGCTTACGAGCAGTACTTC.

In this sample, this clonotype turned up a few times. The V and J genes are TRBV4-3 and TRBJ1-2; 7 nucleotides match TRBD1. The V gene end was trimmed by 1 base and the J gene end by 8 bases; junction bases not matched to a gene: 13. Germline loops: CDR1 LGHNA, CDR2 YSLEER. The length of the CDR3 is 16 residues. This CDR3 is CASSQVAQDRAAGYTF. The DNA for the CDR3 is TGCGCCAGCAGCCAAGTCGCCCAAGACAGGGCGGCCGGCTACACCTTC.

This clonotype showed up many times. The chain couples TRBV9 to TRBJ1-1; D gene ambiguous. This CDR3 is 16 amino acids long. The V end lost 2 bases, the J end lost 1 base, and 15 bases lay between the germline ends. Germline V lookup: CDR1 SGDLS, CDR2 YYNGEE. The CDR3 region is CASSVSPGNKNTEAFF. In DNA, the CDR3 is TGTGCCAGCAGCGTCTCCCCGGGGAACAAGAACACTGAAGCTTTCTTT.

This clonotype was seen a few times. The genes are TRBV19 and TRBJ2-7, with D hard to call. Trimming pared 7 bases from V and 2 bases from J, leaving 9 bases between. The CDR3 runs 12 residues. Germline-derived CDR1 and CDR2 are LNHDA and SQIVND (reference sequence). CDR3 nucleotides: TGTGCCAGTAACATCCCACCCTACGAGCAGTACTTC. It is translated as CASNIPPYEQYF.

This clonotype was seen more than once but under ten times. This chain connects TRBV29-1 to TRBJ2-3; 10 positions match TRBD2. V lost 8 bases, J lost 0 bases, and 14 bases stayed unmatched. This CDR3 comprises 17 residues. The germline gives CDR1 SQVTM, CDR2 ANQGSEA. The CDR3: CSPRVTSGDSSTDTQYF. CDR3 DNA: TGCAGCCCACGAGTTACTAGCGGGGATTCTAGCACAGATACGCAGTATTTT.

This clonotype turned up a few times. This chain uses TRBV27 with TRBJ2-5, with 11 bases lining up with TRBD2. Per the germline V gene, CDR1 is MNHEY and CDR2 is SMNVEV (reference sequence). There are 14 residues in the CDR3. V shed 6 bases, J shed 4 bases, and the junction held 4 bases outside the gene matches. This CDR3 is CASSHGLAGETQYF. CDR3 coding DNA: TGTGCCAGCAGCCATGGACTAGCGGGAGAGACCCAGTACTTC.

The chain couples TRBV7-3 to TRBJ2-3; 9 bases are a match to TRBD1. Germline trimming cut 3 bases from V and 5 bases from J; bases unmatched to any gene: 3. In germline, CDR1 is SGHTA, CDR2 FQGTGA. This CDR3 has 14 amino acids. CDR3 sequence reads: CASSLDRGVDTQYF. The CDR3 bases are TGTGCCAGCAGCTTGGACAGGGGCGTAGATACGCAGTATTTT.